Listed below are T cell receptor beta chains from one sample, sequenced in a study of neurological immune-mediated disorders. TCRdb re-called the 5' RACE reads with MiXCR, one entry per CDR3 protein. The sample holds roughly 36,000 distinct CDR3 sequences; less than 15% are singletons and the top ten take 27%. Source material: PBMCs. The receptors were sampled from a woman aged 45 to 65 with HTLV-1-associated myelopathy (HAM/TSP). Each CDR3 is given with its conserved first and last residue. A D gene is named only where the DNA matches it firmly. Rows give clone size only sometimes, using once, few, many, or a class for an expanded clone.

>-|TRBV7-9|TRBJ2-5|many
CASSLFGAPQETQYF
TGTGCCAGCAGCTTATTCGGGGCCCCCCAAGAGACCCAGTACTTC
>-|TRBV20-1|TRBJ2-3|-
CRGQGGYTDTQYF
TGCAGGGGCCAGGGGGGGTACACAGATACGCAGTATTTT
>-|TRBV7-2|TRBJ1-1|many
CASSRDGNTEAFF
TGTGCCAGCAGCAGAGACGGGAACACTGAAGCTTTCTTT
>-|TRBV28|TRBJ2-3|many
CASSRAHPTQYF
TGTGCCAGCAGTAGGGCCCACCCTACGCAGTATTTT
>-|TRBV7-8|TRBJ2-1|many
CASSLDWIRQFF
TGTGCCAGCAGCTTAGATTGGATACGGCAGTTCTTC
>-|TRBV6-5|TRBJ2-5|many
CASRTWETQYF
TGTGCCAGCAGGACATGGGAGACCCAGTACTTC
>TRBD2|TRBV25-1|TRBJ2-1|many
CASSERLAGVNEQFF
TGTGCCAGCAGTGAACGACTAGCGGGGGTCAATGAGCAGTTCTTC
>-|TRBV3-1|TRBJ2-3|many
CASSQGVTDTQYF
TGTGCCAGCAGCCAGGGGGTCACAGATACGCAGTATTTT
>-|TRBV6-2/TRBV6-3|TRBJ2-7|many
CASSSVKGGIHEQYF
TGTGCCAGCAGCTCCGTCAAAGGGGGGATCCACGAGCAGTACTTC
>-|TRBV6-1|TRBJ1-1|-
CASSELSVNTEAFF
TGTGCCAGCAGTGAGTTGTCGGTAAACACTGAAGCTTTCTTT
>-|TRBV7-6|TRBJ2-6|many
CASRLDSSNSGANVLTF
TGTGCCAGCAGATTGGACAGTTCGAACTCTGGGGCCAACGTCCTGACTTTC
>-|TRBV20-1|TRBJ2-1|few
CSWGSPGLVRSNPTYNEQFF
TGCAGTTGGGGGTCTCCGGGACTCGTTCGTTCGAACCCGACCTACAATGAGCAGTTCTTC
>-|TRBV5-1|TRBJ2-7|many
CASSPGSGSYEQYF
TGCGCCAGCAGCCCCGGGAGCGGGTCCTACGAGCAGTACTTC
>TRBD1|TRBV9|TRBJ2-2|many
CASRQGAQNTGELFF
TGTGCCAGCAGACAGGGGGCTCAGAACACCGGGGAGCTGTTTTTT
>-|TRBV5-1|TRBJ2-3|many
CASSPEGAFTDTQYF
TGCGCCAGCAGCCCGGAAGGAGCGTTCACAGATACGCAGTATTTT